This TCR beta chain is drawn from a study of OX40 agonist ivuxolimab in advanced cancers. Of note for this clone: What it recognizes is unknown.

Overall study results and limits: Clonal expansion from baseline to week 6 occurred in both CD4+ and CD8+ T cells.

V shed 1 base, J shed 0 bases, and the junction held 7 bases outside the gene matches. CDR1 LGHNA and CDR2 YSLEER come from the germline V gene. The CDR3 is 18 residues long. Only in-frame clones appear in the TCRdb table, and some are missing; sequencing was by immunoSEQ multiplex PCR. The sample lists 15,000 to 20,000 clones, roughly four fifths occurring once. This chain uses TRBV4-3 with TRBJ2-1; 9 bases match TRBD1. Source: CD4+ or CD8+ T cells sorted from blood, taken in a trial of the OX40 agonist ivuxolimab. The source is an adult with an advanced solid tumor such as melanoma, head and neck, liver or kidney cancer. The CDR3 DNA sequence: TGCGCCAGCAGCCAAGGGACAGGGGCCGTTAACTCCTACAATGAGCAGTTCTTC. As protein: CASSQGTGAVNSYNEQFF.